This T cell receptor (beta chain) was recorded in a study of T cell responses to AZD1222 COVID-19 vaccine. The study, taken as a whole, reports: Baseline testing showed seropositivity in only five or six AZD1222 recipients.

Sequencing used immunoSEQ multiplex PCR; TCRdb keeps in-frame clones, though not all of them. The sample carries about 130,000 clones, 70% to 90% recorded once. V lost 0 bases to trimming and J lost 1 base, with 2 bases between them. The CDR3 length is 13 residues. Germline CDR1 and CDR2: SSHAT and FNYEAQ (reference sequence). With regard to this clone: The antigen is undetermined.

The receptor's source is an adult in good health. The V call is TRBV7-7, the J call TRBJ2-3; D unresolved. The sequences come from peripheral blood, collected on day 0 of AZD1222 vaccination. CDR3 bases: TGTGCCAGCAGCTTAGCGCGCACAGATACGCAGTATTTT. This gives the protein CASSLARTDTQYF.